This TCR beta chain is from a study of cytomegalovirus exposure and HLA in healthy donors. 13 Jbeta primers and 60 Vbeta primers were used for the PCR. Assay: immunoSEQ multiplex PCR; the TCRdb copy retains only in-frame clones and omits some. The table records some 91,000 clones, about 75% of them present only once. Trimming took off 6 bases at V and 4 bases at J, with 15 bases between the two ends. Germline CDR1 LNHDA, CDR2 SQIVND (reference sequence). There are 15 residues in the CDR3. The clonotype was recovered from a man in his forties in good health and CMV-seropositive. The sample taken for sequencing was PBMCs. V is TRBV19 and J is TRBJ1-4; D uncertain. This CDR3 is CASSMGSRINEKLFF. The CDR3 DNA follows: TGTGCCAGTAGCATGGGGAGCAGGATTAATGAAAAACTGTTTTTT.